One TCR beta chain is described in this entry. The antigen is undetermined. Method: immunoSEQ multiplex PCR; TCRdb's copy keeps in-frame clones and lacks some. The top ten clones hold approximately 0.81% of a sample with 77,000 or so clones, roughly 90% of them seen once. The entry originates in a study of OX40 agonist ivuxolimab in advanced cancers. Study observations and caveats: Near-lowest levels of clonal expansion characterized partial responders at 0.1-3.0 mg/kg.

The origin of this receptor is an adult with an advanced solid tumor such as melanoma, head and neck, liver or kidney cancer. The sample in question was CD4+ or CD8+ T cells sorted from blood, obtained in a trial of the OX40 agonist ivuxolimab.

The CDR3: CATTPSGYNEQFF. The CDR3 nucleotides read TGTGCCACAACCCCTAGCGGGTACAATGAGCAGTTCTTC. This chain uses TRBV11-2 with TRBJ2-1, with 8 bases matching TRBD2. With 10 bases clipped from V and 4 bases from J, the junction kept 6 bases outside the gene matches. There are 13 residues in the CDR3. The germline gives CDR1 SGHAT, CDR2 FQNNGV.